Sequencing of this T cell receptor beta chain was carried out in a study of identical twins (dated by TCRdb to 2016 to 2018). In the study overall: TCR alpha and beta repertoires from monozygotic twins, unrelated adults of various ages and cord blood were deep-sequenced to test whether fetal clonotypes persist. Replicate twin experiments were performed at different times using different library preparation protocols to rule out contamination.

CDR1 and CDR2 are drawn from the germline V gene: SGHDT, YYEEEE. The CDR3 starts with the cysteine, ends with the phenylalanine, and has 15 residues. The only DNA kept is the CDR3, 45 bases in frame from the first base. V was cut back by 0 bases and J by 6 bases, leaving a gap of 14 bases between them. Remarks on this clonotype: It has no known antigen specificity. Within one base of it there is no much larger clone, and no base qualities were kept.

Every donor in the study was a healthy Caucasian. Miltenyi CD45RO+ enrichment and human naive T-cell isolation kits were used to isolate memory (CD45RO+) and naive T cells from PBMC. The method behind the library was 5' RACE. TCRdb shows the sequencer as Illumina HiSeq 2000. A universal primer binding site was added through template switching, and the final cDNA carried a unique molecular identifier so that TCR cDNA molecules could be counted accurately. Specific primers in the conserved constant-segment region were used to synthesize first-strand cDNA for the TCR alpha and beta chains. To control for contamination, each cDNA library was double barcoded with a SMART-Mk sample barcode plus Illumina barcodes. TruSeq adapter sequences, together with Illumina sample barcodes, were added in two successive PCR steps. The Illumina HiSeq platform was used with custom primers to sequence TCR alpha and beta cDNA libraries. On the study's bioinformatics: Unique molecular identifiers were extracted from raw reads with MiGEC, and CDR3 positions were determined with MiXCR. For each individual, recombination models were inferred using an EM algorithm with the repgenHMM and IGoR tools. Shared clonotype analysis was performed with the tcR package in R, normalizing sharing by the product of cloneset sizes. To study raw recombination without the effects of thymic and clonal selection, out-of-frame nonproductive sequences were analyzed. TCRdb cleaned the public reads at Q25 with fastp, built clones with MiXCR and kept in-frame beta chains. Every CDR3 protein is listed once, alongside the most common genes and DNA of its rows. The V and J calls reflect TCRdb's pipeline rather than the authors' work. This sample holds 100,000 or so distinct CDR3 sequences; 5.9% were observed only once. About 12% of the sample is in the top ten clones.

The investigation overall reported the following: Zero-insertion analyses could be partly confounded by invariant T cells such as MAIT and iNKT, although diverse VJ usage argued against such confounding for most clonotypes. In monozygotic twins, out-of-frame TCR alpha sharing was systematically underestimated by recombination models, although the models agreed with sharing between unrelated individuals. Abundant cord blood beta clonotypes carried fewer insertions; young adult naive repertoires showed a weaker similar trend, while memory repertoires showed none. In beta out-of-frame sequences, excess twin sharing was weaker, because having fewer shared sequences lowered the signal-to-noise ratio. Compared with coincidental sharing between unrelated individuals, out-of-frame TCR alpha sequences shared between twins showed an excess of sequences with low generation probability. Because the same donors could not be followed over many years, the conclusions relied on cross-sectional statistical analysis.

The specimen was memory T cells sorted from blood. The sample's cell subset or site label, decoded: CD45RO+ enriched T cells. Recombination linked TRBV5-6 to TRBJ2-3, with the D gene call left open. This TCR derives from a woman between 45 and 65 years old in good health. At the DNA level, the sequence is TGTGCCAGCAGCTTGGGGGTTGGATCGGAGGATACGCAGTATTTT. This is translated as CASSLGVGSEDTQYF.